A single sample gave rise to the 5 T cell receptor beta chains below, sequenced in a study of T cell responses to AZD1222 COVID-19 vaccine. TCRdb keeps only in-frame clones here, not all; method: immunoSEQ multiplex PCR. The repertoire consists of about 150,000 clones, with about 90% occurring once and the leading ten covering under 4%. The source was peripheral blood, collected 28 days after the second AZD1222 dose. All receptors come from an adult who received the AZD1222 COVID-19 vaccine.

The chain uses TRBV6-5 and TRBJ2-7, with a weak D call TRBD1 (5 bases). V was clipped by 2 bases and J by 4 bases, with 15 bases between them. CDR3 size: 15 residues. Germline loops: CDR1 MNHEY, CDR2 SVGAGI. The CDR3 spells CASSYSLGQGYEQYF. The CDR3, as DNA: TGTGCCAGCAGTTACAGTCTAGGGCAGGGATACGAGCAGTACTTC.

This chain uses TRBV5-1 with TRBJ1-4, with TRBD1 identical over 10 bases. The V gene end was trimmed by 3 bases and the J gene end by 6 bases; junction bases not matched to a gene: 5. Germline values: CDR1 SGHRS, CDR2 YFSETQ. The CDR3 length is 15 residues. The CDR3 reads CASSSRTGGDEKLFF. The CDR3, as DNA: TGCGCCAGCAGCTCTCGGACAGGGGGTGATGAAAAACTGTTTTTT.

The chain combines TRBV5-1 with TRBJ2-7; D possibly corresponds to TRBD2 (5 bases). CDR1 and CDR2 (germline): SGHRS, YFSETQ. This CDR3 is built from 14 residues. Trimming cost V 3 bases and J 3 bases, with 13 bases left between them. The CDR3 reads CASSSTSGNYEQYF. CDR3 sequence (DNA): TGCGCCAGCAGCTCTACATCGGGGAACTACGAGCAGTACTTC.

V usage is TRBV5-4 and J usage is TRBJ2-2, with D unresolved. Trimming removed 1 base from V and 2 bases from J, with 0 bases in between. This CDR3 region has 12 residues. Germline V gene lookup returns CDR1 SGHNT and CDR2 YYREEE (reference sequence). CDR3 in amino acids: CASSLNTGELFF. Here the CDR3 DNA reads TGTGCCAGCAGCTTGAACACCGGGGAGCTGTTTTTT.

The chain carries TRBV29-1 and TRBJ1-2; 8 nucleotides agree with TRBD1. The germline V gene encodes CDR1 SQVTM and CDR2 ANQGSEA. CDR3 length: 14 residues. Germline trimming cut 0 bases from V and 5 bases from J; bases unmatched to any gene: 5. The CDR3 sequence is CSVEEAGGGYGYTF. The CDR3 bases are TGCAGCGTTGAAGAGGCAGGGGGCGGGTATGGCTACACCTTC.